Below, 20 T cell receptor beta chains from the same sample are listed, as sequenced in a study of T cells in tumors after PD-1 blockade. The method was immunoSEQ multiplex PCR; TCRdb's version includes in-frame clones alone and lacks a portion of them. Of 30,000 to 40,000 clones in the sample, more than 70% were seen once. The source material was PBMCs, sampled before anti-PD-1 treatment. The receptors were gathered from a human donor with basal cell carcinoma.

This chain connects TRBV29-1 to TRBJ1-3, with TRBD1 as a possible D gene (5 bases). V lost 1 base to trimming and J lost 4 bases, with 11 bases between them. Germline CDR1 is SQVTM and CDR2 is ANQGSEA. The CDR3 is 14 residues long. CDR3 sequence: CSVEGGAQGNTIYF. The CDR3 DNA is TGCAGCGTTGAAGGAGGGGCGCAAGGAAACACCATATATTTT.

The chain links TRBV6-6 to TRBJ1-2; TRBD1 agrees at 9 bases. The CDR3 has 14 residues. Per the germline V gene, CDR1 is MNHNY and CDR2 is SVGAGI (reference sequence). V was pared by 6 bases and J by 2 bases, with 4 bases of the junction left unmatched. The CDR3 is CASSRQGDNYGYTF. CDR3 nucleotide sequence: TGTGCCAGCAGCCGACAGGGGGACAACTATGGCTACACCTTC.

The chain employs TRBV9 and TRBJ2-7, with 11 bases that match TRBD2. This CDR3 is built from 18 residues. Per the germline V gene, CDR1 is SGDLS and CDR2 is YYNGEE. The V and J ends lost 0 bases and 5 bases, in that order; junction bases with no gene match: 13. CDR3 protein: CASSVGLAGPPGSDEQYF. In DNA, the CDR3 is TGTGCCAGCAGCGTAGGACTAGCGGGGCCGCCAGGTTCCGACGAGCAGTACTTC. Full variable domain (missing parts from reference TRBV9 and TRBJ2-7): DSGVTQTPKHLITATGQRVTLRCSPRSGDLSVYWYQQSLDQGLQFLIQYYNGEERAKGNILERFSAQQFPDLHSELNLSSLELGDSALYFCASSVGLAGPPGSDEQYFGPGTRLTVT.

The chain combines TRBV7-3 with TRBJ2-1, with TRBD2 as a possible D gene (5 bases). In germline, CDR1 is SGHTA, CDR2 FQGTGA. CDR3 length equals 14 residues. Deletions cut 5 bases from V and 7 bases from J, with 15 bases between. The DNA of the CDR3 is TGTGCCAGCAGCCCGTCGGGAACTAGTAATGAGCAGTTCTTC. As protein: CASSPSGTSNEQFF.

The chain employs TRBV11-3 and TRBJ2-7; 9 bases map to TRBD2. The CDR3 contains 17 residues. V was pared by 0 bases and J by 0 bases, with 6 bases of the junction left unmatched. Looked up from germline, CDR1 is SGHNT and CDR2 is YENEEA. This CDR3 is CASSLERGGPSSYEQYF. The CDR3, as DNA: TGTGCCAGCAGCTTAGAGCGGGGGGGCCCGAGCTCCTACGAGCAGTACTTC.

The rearrangement joins TRBV2 to TRBJ1-1; 11 positions match TRBD1. The CDR3 runs to 15 residues. V shed 8 bases and J 3 bases; nucleotides not matched to a gene: 8. Germline-derived CDR1 and CDR2 are SNHLY and FYNNEI. CDR3 sequence: CASAGQGAGYTEAFF. CDR3 coding DNA: TGTGCCAGCGCCGGACAGGGGGCAGGGTACACTGAAGCTTTCTTT.

This chain joins TRBV5-8 and TRBJ2-7; perhaps TRBD1 as D (6 bases). The CDR3 is 14 amino acids. The germline V gene has CDR1 SGHTS and CDR2 YDEGEE. V was clipped by 4 bases and J by 2 bases, with 13 bases between them. The CDR3 DNA follows: TGTGCCAGCAGCAAATCGGGACAACCCTACGAGCAGTACTTC. Translating gives CASSKSGQPYEQYF.

The chain is built from TRBV2 and TRBJ1-3; no clear D gene. The V end lost 2 bases, the J end lost 0 bases, and 11 bases lay between the germline ends. The CDR3 loop spans 16 amino acids. The V gene's germline CDR1 is SNHLY and CDR2 FYNNEI. CDR3 nucleotide sequence: TGTGCCAGCAGTGAAATTAGGGAGCGCTCTGGAAACACCATATATTTT. The encoded protein is CASSEIRERSGNTIYF. The variable domain in full, with the rest retrieved from reference TRBV2 and TRBJ1-3, is EPEVTQTPSHQVTQMGQEVILRCVPISNHLYFYWYRQILGQKVEFLVSFYNNEISEKSEIFDDQFSVERPDGSNFTLKIRSTKLEDSAMYFCASSEIRERSGNTIYFGEGSWLTVV.

The chain combines TRBV11-3 with TRBJ1-1; D unclear. There are 13 residues in the CDR3. In germline, CDR1 is SGHNT, CDR2 YENEEA. Between the trimmed V and J ends, which lost 2 bases and 7 bases, there was a span of 11 bases. The CDR3, as DNA: TGTGCCAGCAGCTTAAGAGGGCGGGATGAAGCTTTCTTT. It yields the protein CASSLRGRDEAFF.

This clone was found once. The chain combines TRBV9 with TRBJ1-3, with 7 bases that match TRBD1. The V segment lost 4 bases and the J segment 0 bases; nucleotides outside the gene matches: 4. Germline V gene sequence: CDR1 SGDLS, CDR2 YYNGEE. This CDR3 has 15 residues. The CDR3 bases are TGTGCCAGCAGCTTACAGGGGAGCTCTGGAAACACCATATATTTT. Amino acids: CASSLQGSSGNTIYF. Filled out from reference TRBV9 and TRBJ1-3, the complete variable domain reads DSGVTQTPKHLITATGQRVTLRCSPRSGDLSVYWYQQSLDQGLQFLIQYYNGEERAKGNILERFSAQQFPDLHSELNLSSLELGDSALYFCASSLQGSSGNTIYFGEGSWLTVV.

The chain links TRBV6-5 to TRBJ1-1, with D hard to call. V lost 0 bases and J 5 bases, leaving 13 bases between the germline ends. The length of the CDR3 is 15 residues. Per the germline V gene, CDR1 is MNHEY and CDR2 is SVGAGI. The CDR3 nucleotides are TGTGCCAGCAGTTACTCTCCCAGGTTGGGAACTGAAGCTTTCTTT. Its protein product is CASSYSPRLGTEAFF.

The rearrangement uses TRBV30 and TRBJ2-1, with TRBD2 matching 9 bases. Germline V gene lookup returns CDR1 GTSNPN and CDR2 SVGIG (reference sequence). The CDR3 is 19 residues long. J lost 3 bases, V lost 2 bases, and 17 bases had no gene match. The CDR3 is CAWSRRSLRSGRFYNEQFF. CDR3 bases: TGTGCCTGGAGTCGGCGATCTCTAAGGAGCGGGAGGTTCTACAATGAGCAGTTCTTC. The variable domain in full, with the rest retrieved from reference TRBV30 and TRBJ2-1, is SQTIHQWPATLVQPVGSPLSLECTVEGTSNPNLYWYRQAAGRGLQLLFYSVGIGQISSEVPQNLSASRPQDRQFILSSKKLLLSDSGFYLCAWSRRSLRSGRFYNEQFFGPGTRLTVL.

The chain uses TRBV2 and TRBJ1-3; D is perhaps TRBD1 (5 bases). Per the germline V gene, CDR1 is SNHLY and CDR2 is FYNNEI. The CDR3 loop spans 13 amino acids. Trimming took off 9 bases at V and 0 bases at J, with 9 bases between the two ends. The CDR3 nucleotides read TGTGCCAGAGGGGCGACCTCTGGAAACACCATATATTTT. Amino acids: CARGATSGNTIYF.

This sequence joins TRBV12-5 and TRBJ2-2; the D gene is possibly TRBD2 (6 bases). The CDR3 is 15 residues long. V was trimmed by 9 bases and J by 2 bases, leaving 16 bases between them. Per the germline V gene, CDR1 is LGHNT and CDR2 is FRNRAP. CDR3 sequence reads: CASIPRDSNTGELFF. The CDR3 region has the DNA TGTGCTAGCATCCCCCGGGACTCCAACACCGGGGAGCTGTTTTTT.

Comment on this clone: Other nucleotide sequences in the sample specify the same CDR3. The V gene is TRBV30, the J gene TRBJ2-5, with TRBD2 as a possible D gene (6 bases). The germline V and J ends were trimmed by 0 bases and 4 bases, with 12 bases remaining between them. CDR1 and CDR2 (germline): GTSNPN, SVGIG (reference sequence). The CDR3 is made up of 14 amino acids. CDR3 sequence: CAWSVGGAGETQYF. CDR3 nucleotide sequence: TGTGCCTGGAGTGTAGGCGGGGCGGGAGAGACCCAGTACTTC.

This sequence joins TRBV28 and TRBJ2-7, with 9 bases that match TRBD1. J lost 5 bases, V lost 11 bases, and 7 bases had no gene match. There are 12 residues in the CDR3. Per the germline V gene, CDR1 is MDHEN and CDR2 is SYDVKM. CDR3 residues: CALGQGSNEQYF. For the CDR3, the DNA is TGTGCCCTGGGACAGGGTTCAAACGAGCAGTACTTC. Based on the CDR3 plus reference TRBV28 and TRBJ2-7, the full variable domain is DVKVTQSSRYLVKRTGEKVFLECVQDMDHENMFWYRQDPGLGLRLIYFSYDVKMKEKGDIPEGYSVSREKKERFSLILESASTNQTSMYLCALGQGSNEQYFGPGTRLTVT.

This clone was seen just once. The chain recombines TRBV15 with TRBJ1-4; a weak D match, TRBD1 (5 bases). Trimming stripped 0 bases from V and 15 bases from J, with 14 bases between. The germline V gene encodes CDR1 LNHNV and CDR2 YYDKDF (reference sequence). CDR3 length: 13 residues. CDR3 coding DNA: TGTGCCACCAGCAGAGATTCGTGGGGACGGGTGTTTTTT. It codes for CATSRDSWGRVFF. The entire variable domain, with the rest obtained from reference TRBV15 and TRBJ1-4, is as follows: DAMVIQNPRYQVTQFGKPVTLSCSQTLNHNVMYWYQQKSSQAPKLLFHYYDKDFNNEADTPDNFQSRRPNTSFCFLDIRSPGLGDTAMYLCATSRDSWGRVFFGSGTQLSVL.

V usage is TRBV25-1 and J usage is TRBJ1-2; TRBD1 is a possible D gene (5 bases). V gave up 7 bases and J gave up 8 bases, with 17 bases separating them. Germline V gene lookup returns CDR1 MGHDK and CDR2 SYGVNS. The length of the CDR3 is 13 residues. DNA of the CDR3: TGTGCCAGCACCCCTCGGGAGGGGCAGGGCTACACCTTC. Amino acids: CASTPREGQGYTF.

This clone was seen only once. The chain is built from TRBV12-3 or TRBV12-4 and TRBJ2-5; 7 bases map to TRBD1. V lost 3 bases, J lost 4 bases, and 2 bases stayed unmatched. CDR3 length: 13 amino acids. The CDR3 is CASSFSGGETQYF. The CDR3 DNA reads as TGTGCCAGCAGTTTTTCAGGGGGAGAGACCCAGTACTTC.

This sequence joins TRBV2 and TRBJ1-1, with D tentatively TRBD1 (6 bases). The V end was cut by 2 bases, the J end by 4 bases, with 8 bases between. CDR3 size: 13 residues. Per germline, CDR1 SNHLY and CDR2 FYNNEI. The CDR3 DNA is TGTGCCAGCAGTGAAACAGGGAGCACTGAAGCTTTCTTT. This sequence encodes CASSETGSTEAFF.